A single T cell receptor beta chain is shown here with its context. This likely comes from a read error, as the CDR3 has no conserved phenylalanine or tryptophan at its end. It is unclear where the CDR3 begins or ends on the DNA, so no DNA is shown, and the CDR3 is as TCRdb lists it. The PCR employed 60 Vbeta primers together with 13 Jbeta primers. TCRdb's copy holds only in-frame clones and misses some; the assay was immunoSEQ multiplex PCR. In the table there are roughly 240,000 clones, 82% of which are singletons. The data derive from a study of cytomegalovirus exposure and HLA in healthy donors. The overall study: Findings of an earlier analysis included over 95 million unique TCR beta sequences from roughly 200 million T cells.

The V gene's germline CDR1 is SGHTA and CDR2 FQGNSA. The CDR3 comprises 13 residues, both ends counted. The genes are TRBV7-2 and TRBJ1-1; the table's D gene call, TRBD1, was not cross checked with the DNA. Sequencing used PBMCs. This clonotype was sampled from a woman aged 40 to 50 in good health and CMV-seropositive. The CDR3: CASSLAGDRPTAL.